This is a list of T cell receptor beta chains from one sample in a study of T cell responses to AZD1222 COVID-19 vaccine. Some clones are missing from TCRdb's copy, which holds only in-frame ones; the method was immunoSEQ multiplex PCR. The table lists about 110,000 clones, more than 70% of them singletons, with about 3% in the top ten. Sequenced material: peripheral blood, taken on day 0 of AZD1222 vaccination. The receptors were gathered from an adult in good health. Each CDR3 is given with its conserved first and last residue. The order of the fields is D gene, clone size, CDR3 length, J gene, V gene, CDR3 protein, CDR3 DNA. D genes are given only for firm matches. The size field is filled for only some rows; it gives once, few, many or a size class.

TRBD1,NA,13,TRBJ2-6,TRBV5-5,CASSPDRENVLTF,TGTGCCAGCAGCCCAGACAGGGAGAACGTCCTGACTTTC
NA,NA,13,TRBJ1-1,TRBV30,CAWRGPRNTEAFF,TGTGCCTGGAGGGGACCGCGGAACACTGAAGCTTTCTTT
TRBD2,NA,16,TRBJ2-3,TRBV7-9,CASSSGRPYFTDTQYF,TGTGCCAGCAGCTCCGGGAGGCCTTATTTCACAGATACGCAGTATTTT
TRBD2,NA,13,TRBJ2-5,TRBV28,CACGSGGGGTQYF,TGTGCCTGCGGTAGCGGGGGCGGGGGGACCCAGTACTTC
NA,few,13,TRBJ2-5,TRBV7-2,CASRRRRGETQYF,TGTGCCAGCAGACGCCGTAGGGGGGAGACCCAGTACTTC
NA,NA,14,TRBJ2-7,TRBV6-6,CAGRNREPGYEQYF,TGTGCCGGCCGTAACAGGGAGCCAGGCTACGAGCAGTACTTC
NA,once,15,TRBJ1-2,TRBV19,CASSIRYRILYGYTF,TGTGCCAGTAGTATAAGGTACAGGATCCTCTATGGCTACACCTTC
NA,NA,11,TRBJ1-2,TRBV20-1,CSASDQPGYTF,TGCAGTGCTAGTGATCAGCCTGGCTACACCTTC
NA,NA,15,TRBJ2-3,TRBV7-2,CASSRRRTDTDTQYF,TGTGCCAGCAGCAGGAGAAGGACGGACACAGATACGCAGTATTTT
TRBD1,NA,15,TRBJ2-5,TRBV5-1,CASSFGDREGETQYF,TGCGCCAGCAGCTTCGGGGACAGGGAAGGGGAGACCCAGTACTTC
TRBD2,NA,15,TRBJ2-2,TRBV7-8,CASSQRASGGRELFF,TGTGCCAGCAGCCAGCGGGCTAGCGGGGGGAGGGAGCTGTTTTTT
TRBD1,NA,16,TRBJ1-4,TRBV5-4,CASSPGQGGSNEKLFF,TGTGCCAGCAGCCCGGGACAGGGTGGGTCTAATGAAAAACTGTTTTTT
NA,NA,11,TRBJ2-2,TRBV2,CASKFTRELFF,TGTGCCAGCAAATTCACCAGGGAGCTGTTTTTT
TRBD1,once,13,TRBJ2-2,TRBV7-9,CASSGQGHGELFF,TGTGCCAGCAGCGGACAGGGTCACGGGGAGCTGTTTTTT
TRBD1,NA,16,TRBJ1-6,TRBV13,CASSSGQGARNSPLHF,TGTGCCAGCAGCTCCGGACAGGGGGCTAGAAATTCACCCCTCCACTTT
NA,NA,13,TRBJ1-5,TRBV6-4,CASPGTQNQPQHF,TGTGCCAGCCCAGGCACTCAAAATCAGCCCCAGCATTTT
NA,NA,15,TRBJ2-1,TRBV21-1,CASSKGLRTPHEQFF,TGTGCCAGCAGCAAAGGACTTAGGACTCCTCATGAGCAGTTCTTC
NA,NA,12,TRBJ2-7,TRBV11-3,CASSLRGYEQYF,TGTGCCAGCAGCCTTAGGGGGTACGAGCAGTACTTC
TRBD1,NA,15,TRBJ2-3,TRBV2,CASSTRQGGTDTQYF,TGTGCCAGCAGTACTAGACAGGGGGGGACAGATACGCAGTATTTT
NA,NA,14,TRBJ1-1,TRBV7-9,CASSLFDQDPEAFF,TGTGCCAGCAGCTTATTCGACCAGGACCCTGAAGCTTTCTTT
TRBD1,NA,17,TRBJ2-2,TRBV28,CASNSGTGGANTGELFF,TGTGCCAGCAACTCCGGGACAGGGGGCGCGAACACCGGGGAGCTGTTTTTT
TRBD2,NA,15,TRBJ2-7,TRBV25-1,CASSDPREGDYEQYF,TGTGCCAGCAGTGACCCCCGGGAGGGGGACTACGAGCAGTACTTC
NA,NA,17,TRBJ1-4,TRBV10-3,CATNSGTSGATNEKLFF,TGTGCCACGAATTCGGGGACTTCGGGGGCAACTAATGAAAAACTGTTTTTT
NA,NA,14,TRBJ1-6,TRBV7-3,CASSLETRNSPLHF,TGTGCCAGCAGCTTAGAGACAAGAAATTCACCCCTCCACTTT
NA,NA,12,TRBJ1-1,TRBV11-2,CASSQKEAEAFF,TGTGCCAGCAGCCAGAAAGAGGCTGAAGCTTTCTTT
NA,NA,18,TRBJ1-4,TRBV2,CASSERPGLGTTNEKLFF,TGTGCCAGCAGTGAAAGGCCAGGCCTAGGGACAACTAATGAAAAACTGTTTTTT
NA,NA,15,TRBJ2-1,TRBV6-2/TRBV6-3,CASSYSSLAVNEQFF,TGTGCCAGCAGTTACTCTAGTCTAGCAGTGAATGAGCAGTTCTTC
TRBD1,NA,16,TRBJ2-7,TRBV5-4,CASSLGGQGARYEQYF,TGTGCCAGCAGCTTGGGCGGGCAGGGGGCGCGTTACGAGCAGTACTTC
NA,NA,15,TRBJ2-1,TRBV6-5,CASRLDRTPNNEQFF,TGTGCCAGCAGACTCGATCGGACACCGAACAATGAGCAGTTCTTC
NA,few,14,TRBJ1-4,TRBV2,CASSGPATNEKLFF,TGTGCCAGCAGTGGCCCAGCAACTAATGAAAAACTGTTTTTT
TRBD2,NA,15,TRBJ2-1,TRBV5-1,CASSWGLAGGPEQFF,TGCGCCAGCAGCTGGGGACTAGCGGGGGGGCCTGAGCAGTTCTTC
NA,NA,14,TRBJ1-1,TRBV5-6,CASSLGRAGTEAFF,TGTGCCAGCAGCTTGGGCAGGGCGGGGACTGAAGCTTTCTTT
NA,NA,13,TRBJ2-7,TRBV5-6,CASSPGAPYEQYF,TGTGCCAGCAGCCCCGGGGCCCCCTACGAGCAGTACTTC
TRBD2,NA,16,TRBJ2-3,TRBV6-2/TRBV6-3,CASSRKAGGGTDTQYF,TGTGCCAGCAGCCGAAAGGCGGGGGGGGGCACAGATACGCAGTATTTT
NA,once,17,TRBJ1-1,TRBV28,CASRLRGGKIKNTEAFF,TGTGCCAGCAGACTAAGGGGAGGTAAAATCAAGAACACTGAAGCTTTCTTT
NA,NA,16,TRBJ1-5,TRBV6-2/TRBV6-3,CASSLSDFYSNQPQHF,TGTGCCAGCAGCCTGTCTGACTTCTATAGCAATCAGCCCCAGCATTTT
NA,NA,14,TRBJ1-4,TRBV7-2,CASSYETGKGKLFF,TGTGCCAGCAGCTACGAAACGGGGAAGGGAAAACTGTTTTTT
TRBD1,NA,13,TRBJ1-1,TRBV2,CASNLGQLTPDLF,TGTGCCAGCAACCTGGGACAGCTAACGCCCGACCTCTTT
NA,NA,14,TRBJ1-3,TRBV7-2,CASSSTEQGNTIYF,TGTGCCAGCAGCTCCACCGAACAGGGAAACACCATATATTTT
NA,NA,13,TRBJ1-5,TRBV12-3/TRBV12-4,CASSNTPDQPQHF,TGTGCCAGCAGCAATACACCGGATCAGCCCCAGCATTTT
TRBD1,NA,14,TRBJ1-2,TRBV29-1,CSVEQGAHSYGYTF,TGCAGCGTTGAACAGGGGGCCCACTCTTATGGCTACACCTTC
NA,NA,16,TRBJ2-2,TRBV7-3,CASSTRPLGVSGELFF,TGTGCCAGCAGCACCAGACCGTTGGGGGTTTCCGGGGAGCTGTTTTTT
NA,NA,15,TRBJ2-1,TRBV7-9,CASSPLDGAYNEQFF,TGTGCCAGCAGCCCCCTCGATGGGGCCTACAATGAGCAGTTCTTC
NA,NA,12,TRBJ2-1,TRBV6-5,CASKDRYNEQFF,TGTGCCAGCAAAGACAGGTACAATGAGCAGTTCTTC
NA,NA,16,TRBJ1-6,TRBV28,CASKTLGGSYNSPLHF,TGTGCCAGCAAGACTCTGGGGGGGTCCTATAATTCACCCCTCCACTTT
TRBD1,NA,17,TRBJ1-4,TRBV28,CASSSPWDRENNEKLFF,TGTGCCAGCAGTTCGCCCTGGGACAGGGAAAATAATGAAAAACTGTTTTTT